Each of the 14 T cell receptor beta chains below was sequenced from the same sample in a study of CD8+ T cells in alopecia areata. Sequencing relied on a cDNA template that was reverse transcribed from extracted RNA. Sequencing used immunoSEQ multiplex PCR; TCRdb keeps in-frame clones, though not all of them. The sample records about 130,000 clones, around 60% being singletons. The specimen comprised CD4+ T cells sorted from blood, sampled at week 0. These receptors all come from a human donor with alopecia areata.

This clone was seen only a few times. This chain connects TRBV2 to TRBJ2-7; D ambiguous. Trimming cost V 7 bases and J 4 bases, with 14 bases left between them. Looked up from germline, CDR1 is SNHLY and CDR2 is FYNNEI. The CDR3 covers 13 residues. The CDR3 is CASTSYSGYEQYF. As DNA, the CDR3 is TGTGCCAGCACCTCCTATTCCGGTTACGAGCAGTACTTC.

V gene TRBV5-1 combines with J gene TRBJ2-1; D possibly corresponds to TRBD1 (5 bases). The V and J ends lost 9 bases and 1 base respectively, with 14 bases between them. Germline V CDR1 and CDR2: SGHRS, YFSETQ. The CDR3 is 14 residues long. Written as DNA, the CDR3 is TGCGCCACCCAGTCCACAGGATCCTACAATGAGCAGTTCTTC. Its protein is CATQSTGSYNEQFF.

The chain couples TRBV7-2 to TRBJ1-4; D is ambiguous. Germline CDR1 SGHTA, CDR2 FQGNSA. V gave up 3 bases and J gave up 2 bases, with 7 bases separating them. The CDR3 length is 14 residues. The CDR3 here is CASSFPGTNEKLFF. The CDR3 DNA is TGTGCCAGCAGCTTTCCAGGCACTAATGAAAAACTGTTTTTT.

This clone was found a few times. The CDR3 reads CASSPGQGGRTQYF. Written as DNA, the CDR3 is TGTGCCAGCAGCCCCGGACAGGGAGGGAGGACCCAGTACTTC. This chain joins TRBV7-9 and TRBJ2-5, with D maybe TRBD1 (8 bases). In germline, CDR1 is SEHNR, CDR2 FQNEAQ (reference sequence). V was cut by 5 bases and J by 7 bases, with 17 bases left in between. CDR3 length: 14 amino acids.

Only one count was recorded for this clone. V gene TRBV5-1 combines with J gene TRBJ2-2, with 7 bases lining up with TRBD2. There are 14 residues in the CDR3. CDR1 and CDR2 from the germline V gene are SGHRS and YFSETQ. V gave up 5 bases and J gave up 5 bases; unmatched junction bases: 6. CDR3 sequence reads: CASSDPGGTGELFF. DNA of the CDR3: TGCGCCAGCAGTGATCCGGGGGGAACCGGGGAGCTGTTTTTT.

The chain employs TRBV5-1 and TRBJ2-1; D unresolved. Germline loops: CDR1 SGHRS, CDR2 YFSETQ. V gave up 4 bases and J gave up 4 bases, with 12 bases separating them. This CDR3 spans 14 amino acids. In DNA form, the CDR3 reads TGCGCCAGCAGCCCGAGATCGGCATACAATGAGCAGTTCTTC. Its translation: CASSPRSAYNEQFF.

The chain combines TRBV14 with TRBJ2-1; D tentatively reads TRBD1 or TRBD2 (5 bases each). V lost 0 bases to trimming and J lost 2 bases, with 14 bases between them. CDR1 is SGHDN, CDR2 FVKESK, per germline. The CDR3 sequence is 17 residues long. The CDR3 reads CASSQDIGDGAYNEQFF. CDR3 coding DNA: TGTGCCAGCAGCCAAGATATCGGGGACGGCGCCTACAATGAGCAGTTCTTC.

The table lists this clone with a few counts. V and J are TRBV7-3 and TRBJ2-1; 9 bases map to TRBD2. With 4 bases clipped from V and 9 bases from J, the junction kept 13 bases outside the gene matches. In germline, CDR1 is SGHTA, CDR2 FQGTGA. This CDR3 contains 16 residues. The CDR3 bases are TGTGCCAGCAGCTACCGGACTAGCGATCCCTCTGGTGAGCAGTTCTTC. Its translation: CASSYRTSDPSGEQFF.

This chain uses TRBV6-5 with TRBJ2-7, with 8 bases identical to TRBD2. V lost 0 bases, J lost 2 bases, and 3 bases stayed unmatched. The CDR3 is made up of 15 amino acids. Germline V gene lookup returns CDR1 MNHEY and CDR2 SVGAGI. The CDR3 region is CASSYSGLAAYEQYF. The CDR3 DNA is TGTGCCAGCAGTTACTCCGGACTAGCAGCCTACGAGCAGTACTTC.

The rearrangement joins TRBV27 to TRBJ2-4, with a weak D call TRBD1 (6 bases). CDR1 and CDR2 (germline): MNHEY, SMNVEV (reference sequence). This CDR3 contains 19 residues. Trimming left V 4 bases short and J 0 bases short, with 22 bases between. DNA of the CDR3: TGTGCCAGCAGTTCCCTACAAGACTCGGACAGACTAGCCAAAAACATTCAGTACTTC. It encodes CASSSLQDSDRLAKNIQYF.

The chain links TRBV29-1 to TRBJ1-6; no definite D call. The germline V gene has CDR1 SQVTM and CDR2 ANQGSEA. V dropped 7 bases and J dropped 3 bases, with 10 bases sitting between them. This CDR3 contains 13 residues. CDR3 bases: TGCAGCGCTCCCTTCATCTATAATTCACCCCTCCACTTT. Encoded protein: CSAPFIYNSPLHF.

The J gene is TRBJ1-2, the V gene TRBV4-1; TRBD1 might be the D (6 bases). The V end lost 1 base, the J end lost 7 bases, and 22 bases lay between the germline ends. The CDR3 totals 17 residues. Germline CDR1 is MGHRA and CDR2 is YSYEKL. In DNA, the CDR3 is TGCGCCAGCAGCCAAGTCGTAACAGGAGCGAGCAGGGGTGGCTACACCTTC. Protein sequence: CASSQVVTGASRGGYTF.

This clone showed up just a few times. This chain joins TRBV28 and TRBJ2-7; D possibly matches TRBD1 or TRBD2 (7 bases each). Looked up from germline, CDR1 is MDHEN and CDR2 is SYDVKM. The CDR3 length is 15 residues. Trimming left V 6 bases short and J 7 bases short, with 22 bases between. CDR3 nucleotides: TGTGCCAGCAGCTCACCCAGGGGGGGCTCAGGGGAGCAGTACTTC. It specifies CASSSPRGGSGEQYF. Full variable domain (missing parts from reference TRBV28 and TRBJ2-7): DVKVTQSSRYLVKRTGEKVFLECVQDMDHENMFWYRQDPGLGLRLIYFSYDVKMKEKGDIPEGYSVSREKKERFSLILESASTNQTSMYLCASSSPRGGSGEQYFGPGTRLTVT.

The CDR3 loop reads CASSLLTGGYHEQFF. For the CDR3, the DNA is TGCGCCAGCAGCTTGTTGACGGGAGGGTATCATGAGCAGTTCTTC. The chain uses TRBV5-1 and TRBJ2-1, with TRBD2 matching 8 bases. Per germline, CDR1 SGHRS and CDR2 YFSETQ. The CDR3 is 15 residues long. Germline trimming cut 1 base from V and 8 bases from J; bases unmatched to any gene: 8.